This T cell receptor (beta chain) was captured in a study of blood T cell repertoires in COVID-19. V dropped 6 bases and J dropped 0 bases, with 2 bases sitting between them. This CDR3 has 11 residues. Profiling relied on immunoSEQ multiplex PCR, and the TCRdb table lists in-frame clones only, not all of them. The sample lists around 94,000 clones, 87% occurring once. V gene TRBV12-3 or TRBV12-4 combines with J gene TRBJ1-1; D gene uncertain. Sequencing was done on a sample of peripheral blood. The TCR sequence derives from a man over 45 with active COVID-19. The CDR3 bases are TGTGCCAGCAGCATGAACACTGAAGCTTTCTTT. It codes for CASSMNTEAFF.